The clone carrying this T cell receptor beta chain was counted ten times or more. TCRdb re-called the RT-PCR reads through MiXCR, storing one row per CDR3 protein. The sample holds hundreds of thousands of distinct CDR3 sequences, about 14% seen once. CDR1 SQVTM and CDR2 ANQGSEA come from the germline V gene. The germline V and J ends were trimmed by 3 bases and 7 bases, with 10 bases remaining between them. The CDR3 is 12 amino acids. The rearrangement uses TRBV29-1 and TRBJ2-1; maybe TRBD2 (5 bases). The receptor was isolated from a female donor in good health, serving as a healthy control. Specimen: memory CD4+ T cells from blood. CDR3 DNA sequence: TGCAGCGTTGACTGGTGGGAGAATGAGCAGTTCTTC. Translation: CSVDWWENEQFF.